The present TCR beta chain was sequenced within a study of identical twins' blood T cells. This clonotype came up a few times. Three pairs of healthy female monozygous twins were the donors. The V gene lost 1 base and the J gene lost 6 bases, with 6 bases spanning the gap. The CDR3 spans 13 residues. Germline assignment: CDR1 SGHDN and CDR2 FVKESK. One entry per CDR3 protein results from TCRdb running MiXCR on the 5' RACE reads. The sample lists around 380,000 distinct CDR3 sequences; around 30% were seen once. Material: PBMCs. This rearrangement joins TRBV14 to TRBJ1-4, with no clear D. The receptor was derived from a woman aged 18-50 years in good health. The CDR3 is CASSQGAYEKLFF. The CDR3 DNA is TGTGCCAGCAGCCAAGGAGCATATGAAAAACTGTTTTTT.